This TCR beta chain was recorded in a study of vaccination effects on CD4 cells after COVID-19. Overall study context: Participants completed two doses of the BNT162b2 or mRNA-1273 vaccine. Cultures used under 2.5 million PBMC per well, 7.5 to 10 IU/ml IL-2 and around 9.5 ug/ml peptides.

Culture lasted around eleven days before CD4+ T cell isolation. This individual tested PCR-positive for SARS-CoV-2 infection between March and December 2020. Some clones are missing from TCRdb's copy, which holds only in-frame ones; the method was immunoSEQ multiplex PCR. The data contain tens of thousands of clones, approximately 70% of them singletons. The V gene end was trimmed by 6 bases and the J gene end by 1 base; junction bases not matched to a gene: 7. The germline V gene encodes CDR1 SQVTM and CDR2 ANQGSEA. The CDR3 runs 14 residues. Remarks on this clone: Its target is not known.

Sequencing used CD4+ T cells from PBMCs cultured without peptide, obtained before COVID-19 vaccination. The chain recombines TRBV29-1 with TRBJ2-3; 7 bases are shared with TRBD2. The sequence derives from a human donor who had a prior SARS-CoV-2 infection. Here the CDR3 reads CSVNSGWGTDTQYF. CDR3 DNA: TGCAGCGTCAATAGCGGGTGGGGCACAGATACGCAGTATTTT.